Reported below is one TCR beta chain. Under the authors' procedure: Amplification of reference gene primers was used by the study to estimate nucleated cell counts. TCRdb keeps only in-frame clones here, not all; method: immunoSEQ multiplex PCR. V and J calls and clone size follow that table, whereas D and trimming were derived from the DNA. The repertoire holds hundreds of thousands of clones, with approximately 86% as singletons. Enrolled through a virtual design, the participants were between roughly 18 and 100 years of age and came from about two dozen US areas. The data are from a study of blood T cell repertoires in COVID-19. Study-level background: The United States, Italy and Spain supplied acute and convalescent COVID-19 samples.

Germline V gene data show CDR1 as SGHNT and CDR2 as YENEEA. The CDR3 totals 14 residues. The V segment lost 5 bases and the J segment 3 bases; nucleotides outside the gene matches: 4. The chain uses TRBV11-3 and TRBJ1-3; TRBD1 matches 7 bases. The sequence was collected from a woman aged 55-75 years who had recovered from COVID-19. Sequences were obtained from PBMCs or T cells enriched from blood (not recorded which). The DNA for the CDR3 is TGTGCCAGCAGCGAGACAGGGTTTGGAAACACCATATATTTT. Translated: CASSETGFGNTIYF.